These T cell receptor beta chains were read from a single sample in a study of blood T cell repertoires in COVID-19. Only in-frame clones appear in the TCRdb table, and some are missing; sequencing was by immunoSEQ multiplex PCR. The sample includes some 120,000 clones, approximately 83% of them seen just once. Sequencing used peripheral blood. The receptor set was obtained from a woman aged 45 to 65 who had recovered from COVID-19. CDR3s include the opening cysteine and the closing phenylalanine or tryptophan. D genes are given only for firm matches. A row's size may be missing; if present it is once, few, many or a size class.

v_gene: TRBV3-1/TRBV3-2
j_gene: TRBJ2-7
abundance: -
d_gene: TRBD1
CDR3aa: CASSPHLGTGDEQYF
CDR3nt: TGTGCCAGCAGCCCCCACTTAGGGACAGGGGACGAGCAGTACTTC

v_gene: TRBV3-1/TRBV3-2
j_gene: TRBJ2-7
abundance: -
d_gene: TRBD2
CDR3aa: CASSLGLASSYEQYF
CDR3nt: TGTGCCAGCAGCCTTGGACTAGCATCGTCCTACGAGCAGTACTTC

v_gene: TRBV25-1
j_gene: TRBJ1-2
abundance: -
d_gene: -
CDR3aa: CASRAPGYYGYTF
CDR3nt: TGTGCCAGCAGGGCGCCGGGTTACTATGGCTACACCTTC

v_gene: TRBV7-6
j_gene: TRBJ2-3
abundance: -
d_gene: TRBD1
CDR3aa: CASSQTDRAGDTQYF
CDR3nt: TGTGCCAGCAGCCAGACGGACAGGGCCGGGGATACGCAGTATTTT

v_gene: TRBV6-5
j_gene: TRBJ2-7
abundance: -
d_gene: -
CDR3aa: CASSYQAGLSYEQYF
CDR3nt: TGTGCCAGCAGTTACCAGGCAGGGCTTAGCTACGAGCAGTACTTC

v_gene: TRBV3-1/TRBV3-2
j_gene: TRBJ2-1
abundance: -
d_gene: -
CDR3aa: CASSQGTHFISYNEQFF
CDR3nt: TGTGCCAGCAGCCAAGGTACTCACTTCATCTCCTACAATGAGCAGTTCTTC

v_gene: TRBV5-4
j_gene: TRBJ2-2
abundance: -
d_gene: TRBD2
CDR3aa: CASSPTSGGATGELFF
CDR3nt: TGTGCCAGCAGCCCCACTAGCGGGGGGGCCACCGGGGAGCTGTTTTTT

v_gene: TRBV2
j_gene: TRBJ2-1
abundance: -
d_gene: TRBD2
CDR3aa: CASTGGGYNEQFF
CDR3nt: TGTGCCAGCACAGGCGGGGGTTACAATGAGCAGTTCTTC

v_gene: TRBV13
j_gene: TRBJ2-3
abundance: -
d_gene: -
CDR3aa: CASSLRDTQYF
CDR3nt: TGTGCCAGCAGCCTACGAGATACGCAGTATTTT

v_gene: TRBV2
j_gene: TRBJ2-1
abundance: many
d_gene: TRBD2
CDR3aa: CASRGLAFPYNEQFF
CDR3nt: TGTGCCAGCAGAGGACTAGCGTTCCCCTACAATGAGCAGTTCTTC

v_gene: TRBV20-1
j_gene: TRBJ2-5
abundance: once
d_gene: -
CDR3aa: CSARRETQYF
CDR3nt: TGCAGTGCTAGACGAGAGACCCAGTACTTC

v_gene: TRBV19
j_gene: TRBJ1-3
abundance: -
d_gene: -
CDR3aa: CASSDSQDSSLYF
CDR3nt: TGTGCCAGTAGTGATTCCCAAGACAGCTCGTTATATTTT

v_gene: TRBV7-7
j_gene: TRBJ1-4
abundance: -
d_gene: TRBD1
CDR3aa: CASSDTGGRNEKLFF
CDR3nt: TGTGCCAGCAGCGACACAGGGGGCCGTAATGAAAAACTGTTTTTT

v_gene: TRBV28
j_gene: TRBJ2-6
abundance: -
d_gene: TRBD1
CDR3aa: CASSTPGGDRGLAGANVLTF
CDR3nt: TGTGCCAGCAGTACCCCGGGGGGGGACAGGGGTCTTGCTGGGGCCAACGTCCTGACTTTC

v_gene: TRBV19
j_gene: TRBJ2-3
abundance: -
d_gene: -
CDR3aa: CASSINRGMATDTQYF
CDR3nt: TGTGCCAGTAGTATAAATCGAGGGATGGCGACAGATACGCAGTATTTT

v_gene: TRBV2
j_gene: TRBJ2-5
abundance: -
d_gene: -
CDR3aa: CASSQQDIQETQYF
CDR3nt: TGTGCCAGCAGTCAACAGGACATACAAGAGACCCAGTACTTC

v_gene: TRBV24-1
j_gene: TRBJ2-1
abundance: once
d_gene: -
CDR3aa: CATRRYNEQFF
CDR3nt: TGTGCCACCAGACGGTACAATGAGCAGTTCTTC

v_gene: TRBV27
j_gene: TRBJ1-2
abundance: -
d_gene: TRBD1
CDR3aa: CASGGQVGNYGYTF
CDR3nt: TGTGCCAGCGGAGGACAGGTCGGTAACTATGGCTACACCTTC

v_gene: TRBV19
j_gene: TRBJ2-2
abundance: -
d_gene: -
CDR3aa: CASSMDRNTGELFF
CDR3nt: TGTGCCAGTAGTATGGACAGGAACACCGGGGAGCTGTTTTTT

v_gene: TRBV5-6
j_gene: TRBJ1-2
abundance: -
d_gene: TRBD1
CDR3aa: CASSPYRGHGYTF
CDR3nt: TGTGCCAGCAGCCCGTACAGGGGGCATGGCTACACCTTC

v_gene: TRBV19
j_gene: TRBJ1-1
abundance: few
d_gene: TRBD1
CDR3aa: CASSVWGQGNTEAFF
CDR3nt: TGTGCCAGTAGCGTGTGGGGACAGGGAAACACTGAAGCTTTCTTT

v_gene: TRBV7-4
j_gene: TRBJ2-5
abundance: -
d_gene: TRBD2
CDR3aa: CASSFVAGGETQYF
CDR3nt: TGTGCCAGCAGCTTTGTAGCGGGCGGAGAGACCCAGTACTTC

v_gene: TRBV11-3
j_gene: TRBJ2-5
abundance: -
d_gene: -
CDR3aa: CASRRSGWERETQYF
CDR3nt: TGTGCCAGCAGGAGGTCGGGTTGGGAGCGGGAGACCCAGTACTTC

v_gene: TRBV5-4
j_gene: TRBJ1-2
abundance: -
d_gene: TRBD1
CDR3aa: CASSLLTGRYGYTF
CDR3nt: TGTGCCAGCAGCTTGCTGACAGGGAGATATGGCTACACCTTC

v_gene: TRBV24-1
j_gene: TRBJ2-2
abundance: -
d_gene: -
CDR3aa: CATSRDTNTGELFF
CDR3nt: TGTGCCACCAGTCGGGACACCAACACCGGGGAGCTGTTTTTT

v_gene: TRBV7-9
j_gene: TRBJ2-7
abundance: -
d_gene: -
CDR3aa: CASSLRGDSVTTQYF
CDR3nt: TGTGCCAGCAGCTTAAGGGGGGACAGCGTCACGACGCAGTACTTC

v_gene: TRBV5-4
j_gene: TRBJ1-2
abundance: few
d_gene: TRBD1
CDR3aa: CASSLVGQEDYGYTF
CDR3nt: TGTGCCAGCAGCTTGGTGGGACAGGAGGACTATGGCTACACCTTC

v_gene: TRBV19
j_gene: TRBJ2-2
abundance: few
d_gene: TRBD2
CDR3aa: CASSQGLAGVWTGELFF
CDR3nt: TGTGCCAGTAGTCAGGGACTAGCGGGAGTTTGGACCGGGGAGCTGTTTTTT

v_gene: TRBV5-1
j_gene: TRBJ2-5
abundance: -
d_gene: TRBD2
CDR3aa: CASSSSGTSVETQYF
CDR3nt: TGCGCCAGCAGCTCTTCCGGGACTAGCGTTGAGACCCAGTACTTC

v_gene: TRBV7-2
j_gene: TRBJ2-2
abundance: -
d_gene: TRBD1
CDR3aa: CASTAGQGWLTGELFF
CDR3nt: TGTGCCAGTACGGCGGGACAGGGATGGCTTACCGGGGAGCTGTTTTTT

v_gene: TRBV10-1
j_gene: TRBJ2-3
abundance: -
d_gene: TRBD1
CDR3aa: CASSANRGASGDTQYF
CDR3nt: TGCGCCAGCAGCGCCAACAGGGGGGCCAGCGGAGATACGCAGTATTTT

v_gene: TRBV7-9
j_gene: TRBJ2-2
abundance: once
d_gene: TRBD2
CDR3aa: CASLVNSGRALPGELFF
CDR3nt: TGTGCCAGCCTCGTAAATAGCGGGAGGGCCTTGCCCGGGGAGCTGTTTTTT

v_gene: TRBV18
j_gene: TRBJ1-1
abundance: -
d_gene: -
CDR3aa: CASSPASPRAEAFF
CDR3nt: TGTGCCAGCTCACCCGCGAGCCCCCGCGCTGAAGCTTTCTTT

v_gene: TRBV12-3/TRBV12-4
j_gene: TRBJ2-5
abundance: once
d_gene: -
CDR3aa: CASSFAQGETQYF
CDR3nt: TGTGCCAGCAGTTTCGCACAGGGCGAGACCCAGTACTTC

v_gene: TRBV27
j_gene: TRBJ1-6
abundance: -
d_gene: -
CDR3aa: CASSLEDSFSSPLHF
CDR3nt: TGTGCCAGCAGTTTAGAGGACTCGTTCTCTTCACCCCTCCACTTT